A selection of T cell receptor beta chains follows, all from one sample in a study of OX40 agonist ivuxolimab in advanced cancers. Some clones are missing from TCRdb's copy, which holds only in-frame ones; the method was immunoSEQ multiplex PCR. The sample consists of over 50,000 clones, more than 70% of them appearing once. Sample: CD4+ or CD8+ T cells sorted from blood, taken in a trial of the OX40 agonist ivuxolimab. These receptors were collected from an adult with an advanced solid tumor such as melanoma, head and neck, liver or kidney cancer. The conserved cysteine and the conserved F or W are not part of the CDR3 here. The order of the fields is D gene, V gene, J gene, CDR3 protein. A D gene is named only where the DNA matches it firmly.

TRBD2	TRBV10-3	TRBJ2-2	AVSGGAGREVTGELF
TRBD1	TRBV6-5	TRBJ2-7	ASRSTGGISYEQY
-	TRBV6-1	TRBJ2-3	ASTDKSLGTDTQY
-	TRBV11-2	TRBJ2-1	ASSPGFNNEQF
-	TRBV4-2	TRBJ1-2	ASSQLAGDNYGYT
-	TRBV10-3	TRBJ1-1	AIKQLAATEAF
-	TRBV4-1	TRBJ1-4	ASSQVLREKLF
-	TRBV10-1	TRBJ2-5	ASSESRGQETQY
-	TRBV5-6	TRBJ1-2	ASSPSGYGYT
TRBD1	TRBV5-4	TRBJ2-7	ASSRDRDRTLRKQY
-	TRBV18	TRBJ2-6	ASSPRAPQGSGANVLT
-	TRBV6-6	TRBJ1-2	ASSQDGAMHGYT
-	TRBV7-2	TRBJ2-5	ASSLGGQETQY
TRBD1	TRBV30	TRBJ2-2	AWSVLVGTGDTGELF
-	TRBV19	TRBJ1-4	ASSGPQSLNEKLF
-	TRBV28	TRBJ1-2	ASYRGGTEGYT
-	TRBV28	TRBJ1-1	ASSKNTEAF
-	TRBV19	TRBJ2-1	ASSIEQGKGDEQF
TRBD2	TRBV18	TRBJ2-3	ASSPASGSSDTQY
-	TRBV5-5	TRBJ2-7	ASSLVGSNYEQY
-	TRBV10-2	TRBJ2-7	ATTVGLHYEQY
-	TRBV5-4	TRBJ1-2	ASSLGTVPEGYT
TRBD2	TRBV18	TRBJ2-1	ASSPGTSGRTFRNEQF
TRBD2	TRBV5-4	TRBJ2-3	ASSPRGAGDGTDTQY
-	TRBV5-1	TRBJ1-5	ASSLAPGADNQPQH
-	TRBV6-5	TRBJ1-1	ASDFWENTEAF
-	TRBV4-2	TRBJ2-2	ASSQVRGGGTGELF
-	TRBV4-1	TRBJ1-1	ASSQDVRQTNTEAF
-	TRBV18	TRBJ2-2	ASSPGTGELF
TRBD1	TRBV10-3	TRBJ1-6	AIRKGQGQDNSPLH
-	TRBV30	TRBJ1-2	AWSVASSYGYT
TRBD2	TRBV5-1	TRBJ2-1	ASSLRLAGGPDEQF
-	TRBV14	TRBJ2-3	ASSTVFSTDTQY
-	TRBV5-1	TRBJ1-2	ASSLGGNDNYGYT
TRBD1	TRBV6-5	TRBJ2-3	ASKVAGGDTQY
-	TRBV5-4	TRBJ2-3	ASSLVQQDTQY
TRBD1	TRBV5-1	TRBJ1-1	ASSLDRPNTEAF
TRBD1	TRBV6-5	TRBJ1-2	ASSRQGAWGYT
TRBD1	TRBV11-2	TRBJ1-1	ASSLERTGVSEAF
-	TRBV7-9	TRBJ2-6	ASSHARGSGANVLT
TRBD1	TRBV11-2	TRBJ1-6	ASSRGGTGNANSPLH
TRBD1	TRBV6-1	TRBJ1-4	ASRVDREDEKLF
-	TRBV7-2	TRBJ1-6	ASSSDSVALDLH
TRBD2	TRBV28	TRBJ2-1	ASSPAGLADKNEQF
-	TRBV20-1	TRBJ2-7	SARADYEQY
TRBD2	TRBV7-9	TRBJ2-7	ASSLKTSGRVPYEQY
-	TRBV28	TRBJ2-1	ASSKTGTNEQF
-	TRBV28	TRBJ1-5	ASSLWGASNQPQH
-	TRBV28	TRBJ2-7	ATNSGEQY
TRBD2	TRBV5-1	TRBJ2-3	ASSSGLAGDSDTQY
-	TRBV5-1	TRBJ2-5	ASSLPRTDQETQY
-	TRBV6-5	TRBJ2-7	ASSPTATPYEQY
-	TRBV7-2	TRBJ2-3	ASSLGGGTQY